Shown below are 9 T cell receptor beta chains from a single sample sequenced in a study of cytomegalovirus exposure and HLA in healthy donors. Sequenced by immunoSEQ multiplex PCR; TCRdb stores in-frame clones only, minus some. This sample yields 150,000 to 200,000 clones, of which about 86% are seen a single time; about 2.2% belongs to the top ten. Specimen: PBMCs. The source of these receptors is a woman aged 18-29 years in good health and CMV-seronegative.

This chain connects TRBV11-2 to TRBJ1-2; D is possibly TRBD1 (6 bases). This CDR3 comprises 17 residues. V was clipped by 1 base and J by 2 bases, with 17 bases between them. Looked up from germline, CDR1 is SGHAT and CDR2 is FQNNGV. The CDR3 nucleotides read TGTGCCAGCAGCTTAGTATCCAGGGGTATTTCCAACTATGGCTACACCTTC. It yields the protein CASSLVSRGISNYGYTF.

V is TRBV7-8 and J is TRBJ1-5; possibly TRBD1 for D (6 bases). Germline V gives CDR1 SGHVS, CDR2 FQNEAQ. With 0 bases removed from V and 6 bases from J, the gap between germline ends came to 12 bases. The CDR3 runs 15 residues. The CDR3 here is CASSLAGAQFQPQHF. The CDR3 DNA reads as TGTGCCAGCAGCTTAGCGGGGGCCCAGTTTCAGCCCCAGCATTTT.

The chain combines TRBV2 with TRBJ2-1, with TRBD2 as a possible D gene (7 bases). V lost 2 bases and J 4 bases, leaving 12 bases between the germline ends. The CDR3 is 15 amino acids. From germline, CDR1 is SNHLY and CDR2 FYNNEI. The CDR3 region has the DNA TGTGCCAGCAGTGAAAGGGGGGGGGTATACAATGAGCAGTTCTTC. Translating it yields CASSERGGVYNEQFF.

The V call is TRBV7-2, the J call TRBJ1-1, with unresolved D. The CDR3 length is 14 residues. From germline, CDR1 is SGHTA and CDR2 FQGNSA. Trimming removed 1 base at V and 1 base at J, with 7 bases between. The CDR3 loop is CASSLVSGNTEAFF. CDR3 in DNA: TGTGCCAGCAGCTTAGTTTCAGGGAACACTGAAGCTTTCTTT.

The rearrangement joins TRBV10-3 to TRBJ1-2; 7 bases match TRBD1. Looked up from germline, CDR1 is ENHRY and CDR2 is SYGVKD. V gave up 9 bases and J gave up 0 bases; unmatched junction bases: 13. This CDR3 spans 16 amino acids. In nucleotides, the CDR3 is TGTGCCATTCAGGGGGTACAGGGAAGACCTAACTATGGCTACACCTTC. Protein: CAIQGVQGRPNYGYTF.

V and J are TRBV27 and TRBJ1-4; the D is unclear. This CDR3 comprises 13 residues. V shed 3 bases and J shed 0 bases, with 2 bases lying between them. CDR1 MNHEY and CDR2 SMNVEV come from the germline V gene (reference sequence). The CDR3: CASSFTTNEKLFF. The CDR3 nucleotides read TGTGCCAGCAGTTTTACAACTAATGAAAAACTGTTTTTT.

The genes are TRBV5-5 and TRBJ2-7; a weak D match, TRBD1 (5 bases). The germline V gene encodes CDR1 SGHKS and CDR2 YYEKEE (reference sequence). V lost 0 bases, J lost 6 bases, and 16 bases lay in between. The CDR3 runs 15 residues. CDR3 protein: CASSLARTVRVEQYF. The CDR3 nucleotides read TGTGCCAGCAGCTTGGCCAGAACCGTCAGGGTCGAGCAGTACTTC.

The J gene is TRBJ1-1, the V gene TRBV9, with D uncertain. CDR1 and CDR2 from the germline V gene are SGDLS and YYNGEE. Trimming cost V 3 bases and J 2 bases, with 14 bases left between them. This CDR3 is 15 amino acids long. CDR3 amino acids: CASSAWPGLNTEAFF. In nucleotides, the CDR3 is TGTGCCAGCAGCGCCTGGCCGGGGTTAAACACTGAAGCTTTCTTT.

The count of this clone is one. V gene TRBV5-1 combines with J gene TRBJ2-3; D not certain. The V end was cut by 2 bases, the J end by 3 bases, with 4 bases between. Germline V gene sequence: CDR1 SGHRS, CDR2 YFSETQ. The CDR3 length is 12 residues. The CDR3 reads CASSFTTDTQYF. In nucleotides, the CDR3 is TGCGCCAGCAGCTTTACTACAGATACGCAGTATTTT.